Below are 10 T cell receptor beta chains sequenced from a single sample in a study of regulatory T cells in long-lasting Graves disease. Arm-PCR with iRepertoire HTBI primers amplified the CDR3 regions for these TCR beta libraries. Each CDR3 protein gets one entry after TCRdb re-called the multiplex PCR reads with MiXCR. The sample consists of 400,000 to 500,000 distinct CDR3 sequences, about 20% of them appearing once. Time point denoted: persistent/refractory GD, antithyroid drugs over 5 years with positive TRAb. RNA isolated from PBMCs was used to make the TCR library. Source: peripheral blood mononuclear cells (PBMCs), taken when the disease was refractory, from a patient treated with antithyroid drugs. The receptors derive from a female donor with Graves disease.

A word on this clonotype: A much larger clone differs by one base, so this may be a read error. This chain joins TRBV24-1 and TRBJ2-5; the match to TRBD1 covers 10 bases. CDR1 is KGHDR and CDR2 is SFDVKD in the germline V gene. This CDR3 is built from 14 residues. Here the CDR3 DNA reads TGTGCCACCAGTGTGGACAGGGGGACAGAGACCCGGTACTTC. Amino acids: CATSVDRGTETRYF.

This clonotype was observed a few times. V usage is TRBV24-1 and J usage is TRBJ2-3; TRBD1 matches 8 bases. The CDR3 totals 15 residues. Germline V gene sequence: CDR1 KGHDR, CDR2 SFDVKD. J was trimmed by 3 bases and V by 3 bases; bases with no gene match: 4. The CDR3 nucleotides are TGTGCCACCAGTGATCGGACAGGGAGGACAGATACGCAGTATTTT. Its protein is CATSDRTGRTDTQYF.

This clonotype was detected ten times or more. The V and J genes are TRBV24-1 and TRBJ1-2, with D uncertain. This CDR3 has 14 amino acids. Per the germline V gene, CDR1 is KGHDR and CDR2 is SFDVKD. V was shortened by 5 bases and J by 8 bases, with 17 bases between the two germline ends. The CDR3 DNA follows: TGTGCCACCAGTGGCCGTAACAGCCAGGACGGCTACACCTTC. Translated, it gives CATSGRNSQDGYTF.

This clonotype was picked up many times. This chain connects TRBV20-1 to TRBJ2-7, with a tentative D call TRBD1 (7 bases). The length of the CDR3 is 14 residues. Germline-derived CDR1 and CDR2 are DFQATT and SNEGSKA (reference sequence). Trimming stripped 3 bases from V and 7 bases from J, with 19 bases between. For the CDR3, the DNA is TGCAGTGCTAGTACGGGGGACAGTAGAAGTGAGCAGTACTTC. The encoded protein is CSASTGDSRSEQYF.

V usage is TRBV20-1 and J usage is TRBJ2-7, with a tentative D call TRBD1 (5 bases). Germline V lookup: CDR1 DFQATT, CDR2 SNEGSKA (reference sequence). CDR3 length: 12 residues. V shed 6 bases and J shed 2 bases, with 11 bases lying between them. The CDR3 loop reads CSAVGQAYEQYF. CDR3 sequence (DNA): TGCAGTGCAGTAGGACAAGCCTACGAGCAGTACTTC.

The gene calls are TRBV7-2 and TRBJ2-1; 7 nucleotides match TRBD1. J gave up 8 bases and V 1 base, and 2 bases lay outside the gene matches. Per the germline V gene, CDR1 is SGHTA and CDR2 is FQGNSA. This CDR3 region has 13 residues. The CDR3 loop reads CASSLGQGDEQFF. The CDR3 DNA sequence: TGTGCCAGCAGCTTAGGGCAGGGGGATGAGCAGTTCTTC.

In this sample, this clonotype turned up many times. CDR3 protein: CASSYSPSPLNTEAFF. The CDR3 DNA sequence: TGTGCCAGCAGTTACTCACCAAGCCCCTTGAACACTGAAGCTTTCTTT. The chain links TRBV6-5 to TRBJ1-1; D not resolved. V dropped 0 bases and J dropped 0 bases, with 11 bases sitting between them. CDR1 and CDR2 from the germline V gene are MNHEY and SVGAGI. The CDR3 contains 16 residues.

CDR3 residues: CASSPEGAWGQPQHF. CDR3 coding DNA: TGCGCCAGCAGCCCCGAGGGGGCATGGGGTCAGCCCCAGCATTTT. The chain uses TRBV5-1 and TRBJ1-5; 7 nucleotides line up with TRBD1. V lost 4 bases and J lost 6; bases outside the gene matches: 10. There are 15 residues in the CDR3. Germline CDR1 and CDR2: SGHRS and YFSETQ. Together with reference TRBV5-1 and TRBJ1-5, the CDR3 gives the full variable domain: KAGVTQTPRYLIKTRGQQVTLSCSPISGHRSVSWYQQTPGQGLQFLFEYFSETQRNKGNFPGRFSGRQFSNSRSEMNVSTLELGDSALYLCASSPEGAWGQPQHFGDGTRLSIL.

The rearrangement links TRBV4-2 to TRBJ2-2; D is unclear. The germline V gene has CDR1 LGHNA and CDR2 YNFKEQ. V was pared by 9 bases and J by 4 bases, with 12 bases between. This CDR3 is built from 13 residues. CDR3 in amino acids: CASSTLTTGELFF. The CDR3 DNA sequence: TGTGCCAGTAGTACGTTAACCACCGGGGAGCTGTTTTTT.

The chain joins TRBV6-6 to TRBJ1-1; D gene ambiguous. Germline V CDR1 and CDR2: MNHNY, SVGAGI (reference sequence). CDR3 size: 15 residues. With 0 bases removed from V and 4 bases from J, the gap between germline ends came to 12 bases. The CDR3 sequence: CASSYSVGGSTEAFF. CDR3 sequence (DNA): TGTGCCAGCAGTTACTCGGTAGGAGGGAGCACTGAAGCTTTCTTT.